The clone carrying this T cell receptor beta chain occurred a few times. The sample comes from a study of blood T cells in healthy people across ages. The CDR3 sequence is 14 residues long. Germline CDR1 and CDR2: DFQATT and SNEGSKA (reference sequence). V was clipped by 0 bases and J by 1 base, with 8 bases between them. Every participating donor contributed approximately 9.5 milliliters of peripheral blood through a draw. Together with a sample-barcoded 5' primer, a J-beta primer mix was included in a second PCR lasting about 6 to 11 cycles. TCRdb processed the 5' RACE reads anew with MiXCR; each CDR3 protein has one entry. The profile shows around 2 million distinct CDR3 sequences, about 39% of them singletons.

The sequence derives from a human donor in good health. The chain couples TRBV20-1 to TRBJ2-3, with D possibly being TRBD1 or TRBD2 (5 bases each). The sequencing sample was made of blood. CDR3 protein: CSARDTGRTDTQYF. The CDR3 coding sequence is TGCAGTGCTAGAGACACGGGGCGCACAGATACGCAGTATTTT.